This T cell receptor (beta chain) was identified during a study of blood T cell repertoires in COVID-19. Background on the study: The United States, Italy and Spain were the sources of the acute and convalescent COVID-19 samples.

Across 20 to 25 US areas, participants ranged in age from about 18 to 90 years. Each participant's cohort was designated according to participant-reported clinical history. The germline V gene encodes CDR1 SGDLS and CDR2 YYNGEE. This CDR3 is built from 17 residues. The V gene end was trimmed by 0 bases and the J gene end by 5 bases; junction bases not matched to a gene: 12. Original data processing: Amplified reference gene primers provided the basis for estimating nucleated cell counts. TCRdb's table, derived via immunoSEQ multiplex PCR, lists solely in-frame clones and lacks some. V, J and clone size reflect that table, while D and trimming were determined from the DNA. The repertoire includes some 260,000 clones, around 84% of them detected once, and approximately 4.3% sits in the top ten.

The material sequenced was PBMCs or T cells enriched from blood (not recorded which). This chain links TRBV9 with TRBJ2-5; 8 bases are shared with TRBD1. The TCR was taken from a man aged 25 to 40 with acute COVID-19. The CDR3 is CASSVERDRSKRETQYF. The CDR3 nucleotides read TGTGCCAGCAGCGTAGAGAGGGACAGGAGCAAGAGGGAGACCCAGTACTTC.